The clone carrying this T cell receptor (beta chain) came up a few times. Its antigen remains unidentified. This sample is drawn from a study of cytomegalovirus exposure and HLA in healthy donors. Points from the study as a whole: DRB1 had the most TCR associations and HLA-C the fewest, a later analysis found, with rates varying by HLA locus. TRBV6-2, TRBV6-3 and other indistinguishable V segments were excluded. TCR beta sequences reportedly predicted most subjects' HLA-A and HLA-B alleles accurately.

Healthy individuals who donated bone marrow served as the donors. This CDR3 comprises 16 residues. The V and J ends lost 3 bases and 2 bases, in that order; junction bases with no gene match: 6. Per germline, CDR1 SGHTA and CDR2 FQGTGA. Primers for the PCR totalled 60 Vbeta and 13 Jbeta. Profiled with immunoSEQ multiplex PCR; TCRdb holds only in-frame clones, not every one. The sample lists around 100,000 clones; roughly 9.1% were seen once. The rearrangement uses TRBV7-3 and TRBJ2-3, with 9 bases identical to TRBD2. Sequencing used PBMCs. The origin of this receptor is a man aged 35 to 55 in good health and CMV-seropositive. CDR3 sequence reads: CASSLAAGGNTDTQYF. As DNA, the CDR3 is TGTGCCAGCAGCTTGGCCGCGGGGGGGAACACAGATACGCAGTATTTT.